Listed here are 21 T cell receptor beta chains from one sample, sequenced in a study of early T cells in non-severe SARS-CoV-2 infection. TCRdb re-derived calls from the 5' RACE reads in MiXCR, one entry per CDR3 protein. Here the sample spans 57,000 or so distinct CDR3 sequences, 12% being singletons. The sample consisted of whole blood, taken at baseline. These receptors all stem from an adult who was a healthcare worker with PCR-confirmed SARS-CoV-2 infection or an uninfected control (not recorded which). The donor label of this sample is uncertain.

This clonotype was observed a few times. The J gene is TRBJ2-1, the V gene TRBV12-3 or TRBV12-4, with 11 bases fitting TRBD2. The CDR3 has 15 amino acids. The V segment lost 3 bases and the J segment 9 bases; nucleotides outside the gene matches: 7. The CDR3 region has the DNA TGTGCCAGCAGTTTCTCACTAGCGGGGGCGGGTGAGCAGTTCTTC. As protein: CASSFSLAGAGEQFF.

This clonotype was seen a few times. The chain recombines TRBV2 with TRBJ2-2, with D tentatively TRBD1 (6 bases). Germline values: CDR1 SNHLY, CDR2 FYNNEI. This CDR3 is built from 14 residues. V was cut by 5 bases and J by 5 bases, with 12 bases left in between. This CDR3 reads CASSSGTLTGELFF. The CDR3 DNA reads as TGTGCCAGCAGTTCCGGGACACTGACCGGGGAGCTGTTTTTT.

As regards this clonotype: The junction departs from the called germline gene at one end, perhaps through a read error. The V and J genes are TRBV5-5 and TRBJ1-1, with a possible D match to TRBD1 (5 bases). The CDR3 extends over 14 amino acids. Germline assignment: CDR1 SGHKS and CDR2 YYEKEE (reference sequence). CDR3 residues: CASSLEGKDTEPFF. CDR3 DNA: TGTGCCAGCAGCTTGGAGGGCAAGGACACTGAACCTTTCTTT.

The rearrangement joins TRBV5-6 to TRBJ2-3; D is unresolved. The V gene lost 0 bases and the J gene lost 0 bases, with 5 bases spanning the gap. CDR3 length equals 14 residues. Germline assignment: CDR1 SGHDT and CDR2 YYEEEE. In DNA form, the CDR3 reads TGTGCCAGCAGCTTGGCCAGCAGCACAGATACGCAGTATTTT. Translated, it gives CASSLASSTDTQYF.

This clonotype has a count of ten or more. This chain links TRBV6-1 with TRBJ1-1; D ambiguous. This CDR3 is 15 amino acids long. Germline V gene lookup returns CDR1 MNHNS and CDR2 SASEGT. V was cut by 4 bases and J by 5 bases, with 17 bases left in between. The CDR3 region is CASSAADSRGTEAFF. The DNA of the CDR3 is TGTGCCAGCAGTGCCGCCGATTCCCGTGGGACTGAAGCTTTCTTT.

V is TRBV5-7 and J is TRBJ1-6; D is ambiguous. TRBV5-7 is identified as an open reading frame with a role that is uncertain. The CDR3 sequence is 13 residues long. Trimming cost V 3 bases and J 7 bases, with 8 bases left between them. The DNA of the CDR3 is TGTGCCAGCAGCTCGAACGGGAATTCACCCCTCCACTTT. Residues: CASSSNGNSPLHF.

This clonotype turned up a few times. V gene TRBV20-1 combines with J gene TRBJ2-4; D is ambiguous. There are 11 residues in the CDR3. Germline V gene data show CDR1 as DFQATT and CDR2 as SNEGSKA (reference sequence). V lost 2 bases and J lost 5, with 4 bases in between. The CDR3 loop is CSARTENIQYF. CDR3 in DNA: TGCAGTGCTAGAACAGAAAACATTCAGTACTTC.

This clonotype was seen a few times. V gene TRBV11-2 combines with J gene TRBJ1-2; D might be TRBD1 (5 bases). Germline CDR1 is SGHAT and CDR2 is FQNNGV. The CDR3 spans 14 residues. Trimming shortened V by 1 base and J by 8 bases, and 14 bases separated the two germline ends. CDR3 in amino acids: CASSLVGVAGGYTF. The CDR3 DNA follows: TGTGCCAGCAGCTTAGTGGGGGTGGCGGGCGGCTACACCTTC.

This clonotype was found a few times. The CDR3 DNA sequence: TGTGCCAGTACAGGGGGCGGCCGAAATTCACCCCTCCACTTT. Translated: CASTGGGRNSPLHF. The chain carries TRBV2 and TRBJ1-6, with 9 bases matching TRBD1. Trimming took 9 bases from V and 7 from J; bases not matched to a gene: 7. The CDR3 has 14 amino acids. Germline lookup yields CDR1 SNHLY and CDR2 FYNNEI. The full variable domain, completed using reference TRBV2 and TRBJ1-6, is EPEVTQTPSHQVTQMGQEVILRCVPISNHLYFYWYRQILGQKVEFLVSFYNNEISEKSEIFDDQFSVERPDGSNFTLKIRSTKLEDSAMYFCASTGGGRNSPLHFGNGTRLTVT.

The rearrangement links TRBV11-1 to TRBJ2-1, with D hard to call. The DNA end favors TRBJ2-7, so the J call may be wrong. The CDR3 totals 11 residues. From germline, CDR1 is SGHAT and CDR2 FQDESV (reference sequence). DNA for the CDR3: TGTGCCAGCAGCTTACATGTTGAGCAGTACTTC. Encoded protein: CASSLHVEQYF.

The rearrangement uses TRBV20-1 and TRBJ2-2, with D tentatively TRBD1 or TRBD2 (5 bases each). Germline loops: CDR1 DFQATT, CDR2 SNEGSKA (reference sequence). V shed 2 bases and J shed 5 bases, with 15 bases lying between them. This CDR3 has 15 residues. Written as DNA, the CDR3 is TGCAGTGCTAGAATAGCGAGGGGAAGAACCGGGGAGCTGTTTTTT. Residues: CSARIARGRTGELFF.

The rearrangement joins TRBV7-9 to TRBJ2-7; D unresolved. CDR3 length equals 13 residues. Trimming left V 5 bases short and J 3 bases short, with 11 bases between. Germline V gene sequence: CDR1 SEHNR, CDR2 FQNEAQ (reference sequence). CDR3 DNA: TGTGCCAGCAGCCCCCCGGGCCACTACGAGCAGTACGTC. It specifies CASSPPGHYEQYV.

The J gene is TRBJ1-5, the V gene TRBV12-3 or TRBV12-4; possible D gene TRBD1, 5 bases. The CDR3 length is 14 residues. V lost 6 bases, J lost 0 bases, and 9 bases lay in between. The CDR3 here is CASSARVSNQPQHF. Here the CDR3 DNA reads TGTGCCAGCAGCGCCAGGGTTAGCAATCAGCCCCAGCATTTT.

This clonotype was recorded a few times. The chain uses TRBV6-1 and TRBJ2-2; D possibly corresponds to TRBD1 (6 bases). This CDR3 is 17 amino acids long. The V end was cut by 6 bases, the J end by 0 bases, with 17 bases between. In germline, CDR1 is MNHNS, CDR2 SASEGT. CDR3 sequence reads: CASSPGDIVANTGELFF. CDR3 DNA: TGTGCCAGCAGCCCTGGGGACATTGTCGCGAACACCGGGGAGCTGTTTTTT.

In its sample, this clonotype was seen once. The chain is built from TRBV7-9 and TRBJ2-1; 11 nucleotides match TRBD1. The CDR3 totals 16 residues. V lost 4 bases, J lost 6 bases, and 8 bases stayed unmatched. Germline loops: CDR1 SEHNR, CDR2 FQNEAQ (reference sequence). The CDR3 DNA is TGTGCCAGCAGCTGGACGGGACAGGGGGTCCGCAATGAGCAGTTCTTC. Translating it yields CASSWTGQGVRNEQFF.

V and J are TRBV7-2 and TRBJ1-5, with D perhaps TRBD1 (5 bases). The CDR3 runs 13 residues. The germline CDR1 and CDR2 sequences are SGHTA and FQGNSA. Trimming removed 0 bases from V and 7 bases from J, with 7 bases in between. The CDR3: CASSLARDQPQHF. As DNA, the CDR3 is TGTGCCAGCAGCTTAGCCAGGGACCAGCCCCAGCATTTT. Complete variable domain (other parts from reference TRBV7-2 and TRBJ1-5): GAGVSQSPSNKVTEKGKDVELRCDPISGHTALYWYRQSLGQGLEFLIYFQGNSAPDKSGLPSDRFSAERTGGSVSTLTIQRTQQEDSAVYLCASSLARDQPQHFGDGTRLSIL.

The sample holds a few counts of this clonotype. The chain is built from TRBV5-1 and TRBJ1-1; weak D call: TRBD1 (5 bases). V lost 0 bases to trimming and J lost 6 bases, with 15 bases between them. CDR3 length equals 15 residues. Germline V gene sequence: CDR1 SGHRS, CDR2 YFSETQ. The CDR3, as DNA: TGCGCCAGCAGCTTGGCACCAGGGAGGGGTCCTGAAGCTTTCTTT. Its protein is CASSLAPGRGPEAFF.

The V call is TRBV12-3 or TRBV12-4, the J call TRBJ2-5; D may be TRBD2 (6 bases). Trimming shortened V by 5 bases and J by 8 bases, and 9 bases separated the two germline ends. This CDR3 comprises 11 residues. CDR3 nucleotide sequence: TGTGCCAGCAGTGAGACTAGTACCCAGTACTTC. Translated, it gives CASSETSTQYF.

This clonotype was counted a few times. This rearrangement joins TRBV20-1 to TRBJ2-3, with D possibly matching TRBD1 (5 bases). Trimming pared 5 bases from V and 1 base from J, leaving 16 bases between. This CDR3 spans 15 amino acids. Germline V gene data show CDR1 as DFQATT and CDR2 as SNEGSKA (reference sequence). The CDR3 protein is CSAPLRGRGTDTQYF. CDR3 nucleotide sequence: TGCAGTGCTCCTCTTAGGGGCCGGGGCACAGATACGCAGTATTTT.

This clonotype occurred a few times. The V call is TRBV29-1, the J call TRBJ2-3, with D tentatively TRBD1 or TRBD2 (5 bases each). V was clipped by 4 bases and J by 9 bases, with 11 bases between them. The CDR3 loop spans 11 amino acids. Germline V lookup: CDR1 SQVTM, CDR2 ANQGSEA. DNA for the CDR3: TGCAGCGTTGGAGGGACGGTCACGCAGTATTTT. It translates to CSVGGTVTQYF.

This chain uses TRBV29-1 with TRBJ2-4; TRBD1 matches at 10 bases. Germline lookup yields CDR1 SQVTM and CDR2 ANQGSEA. With V trimmed by 6 bases and J by 7 bases, 12 bases remained unmatched. The CDR3 contains 15 residues. The CDR3 sequence: CSVKTGGMPGNIQYF. The DNA for the CDR3 is TGCAGCGTGAAGACAGGGGGCATGCCCGGGAACATTCAGTACTTC. Full variable domain (remainder filled in from reference TRBV29-1 and TRBJ2-4): SAVISQKPSRDICQRGTSLTIQCQVDSQVTMMFWYRQQPGQSLTLIATANQGSEATYESGFVIDKFPISRPNLTFSTLTVSNMSPEDSSIYLCSVKTGGMPGNIQYFGAGTRLSVL.